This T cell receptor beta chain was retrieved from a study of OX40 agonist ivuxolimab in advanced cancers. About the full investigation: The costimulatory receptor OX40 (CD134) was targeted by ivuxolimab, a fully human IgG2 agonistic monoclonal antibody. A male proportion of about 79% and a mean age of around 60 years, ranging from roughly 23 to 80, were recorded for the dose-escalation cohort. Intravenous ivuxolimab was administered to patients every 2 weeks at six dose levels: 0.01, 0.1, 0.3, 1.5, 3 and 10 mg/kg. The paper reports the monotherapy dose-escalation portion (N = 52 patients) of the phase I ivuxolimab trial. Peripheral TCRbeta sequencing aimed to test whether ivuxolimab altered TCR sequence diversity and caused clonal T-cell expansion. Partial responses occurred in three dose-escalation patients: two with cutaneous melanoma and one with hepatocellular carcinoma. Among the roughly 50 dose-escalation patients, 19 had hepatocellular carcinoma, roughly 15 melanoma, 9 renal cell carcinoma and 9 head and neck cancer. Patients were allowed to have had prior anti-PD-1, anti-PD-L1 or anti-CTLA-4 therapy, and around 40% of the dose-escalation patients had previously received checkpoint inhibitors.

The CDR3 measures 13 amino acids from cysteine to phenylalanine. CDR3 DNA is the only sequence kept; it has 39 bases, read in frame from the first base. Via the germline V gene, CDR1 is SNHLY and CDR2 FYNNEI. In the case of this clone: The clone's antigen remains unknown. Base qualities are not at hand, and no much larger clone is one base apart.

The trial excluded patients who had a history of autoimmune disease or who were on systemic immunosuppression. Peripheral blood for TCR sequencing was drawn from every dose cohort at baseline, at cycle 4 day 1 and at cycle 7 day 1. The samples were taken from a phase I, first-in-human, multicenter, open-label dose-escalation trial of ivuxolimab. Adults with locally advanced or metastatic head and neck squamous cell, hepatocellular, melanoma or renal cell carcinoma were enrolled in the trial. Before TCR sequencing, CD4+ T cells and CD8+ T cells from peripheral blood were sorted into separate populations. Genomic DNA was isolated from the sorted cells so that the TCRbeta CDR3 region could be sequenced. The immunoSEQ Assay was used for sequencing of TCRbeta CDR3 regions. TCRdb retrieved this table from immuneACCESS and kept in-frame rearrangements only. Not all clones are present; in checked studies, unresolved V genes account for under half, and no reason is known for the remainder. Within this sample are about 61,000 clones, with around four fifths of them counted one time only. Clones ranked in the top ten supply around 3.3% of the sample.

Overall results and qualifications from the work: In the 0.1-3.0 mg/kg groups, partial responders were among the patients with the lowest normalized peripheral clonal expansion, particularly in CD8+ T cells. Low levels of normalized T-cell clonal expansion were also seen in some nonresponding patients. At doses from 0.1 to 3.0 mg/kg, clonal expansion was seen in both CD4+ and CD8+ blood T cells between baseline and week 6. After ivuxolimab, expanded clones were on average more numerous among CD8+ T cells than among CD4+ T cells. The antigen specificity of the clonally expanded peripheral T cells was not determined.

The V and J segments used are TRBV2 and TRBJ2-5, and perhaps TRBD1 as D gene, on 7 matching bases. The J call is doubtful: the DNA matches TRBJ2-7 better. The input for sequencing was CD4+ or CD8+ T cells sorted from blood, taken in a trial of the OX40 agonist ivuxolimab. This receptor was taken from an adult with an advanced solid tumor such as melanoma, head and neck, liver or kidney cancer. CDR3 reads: CASMTTGRREQYF. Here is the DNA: TGTGCCAGCATGACGACAGGGAGGCGCGAGCAGTACTTC.